This is a list of T cell receptor beta chains from one sample in a study of blood T cell repertoires in COVID-19. The assay was immunoSEQ multiplex PCR, and TCRdb's table has in-frame clones only and misses some. The sample includes 150,000 to 200,000 clones, just over 90% seen only once; the top ten take roughly 2.3%. Sequencing input: peripheral blood. Receptor source: a man younger than 35 with acute or convalescent COVID-19. CDR3s include the opening cysteine and the closing phenylalanine or tryptophan. A D gene is named only where the DNA matches it firmly. Expanded clones get a size class; other rows say once, few or many, or leave the size out.

abundance: NA; d_gene: TRBD1; v_gene: TRBV19; j_gene: TRBJ1-6; len: 17; CDR3nt: TGTGCCAGTAGTACCCGATCTGTGACAGGGGGGGATTCACCCCTCCACTTT; CDR3aa: CASSTRSVTGGDSPLHF
abundance: NA; d_gene: TRBD1; v_gene: TRBV6-6; j_gene: TRBJ1-4; len: 16; CDR3nt: TGTGCCAGCAGTTACTCGATGGGACAGAGGACTGAAAAACTGTTTTTT; CDR3aa: CASSYSMGQRTEKLFF
abundance: NA; d_gene: TRBD2; v_gene: TRBV11-2; j_gene: TRBJ2-1; len: 14; CDR3nt: TGTGCCAGCAGCTTAGTGGGGGGGTACAATGAGCAGTTCTTC; CDR3aa: CASSLVGGYNEQFF
abundance: NA; d_gene: NA; v_gene: TRBV6-5; j_gene: TRBJ2-2; len: 14; CDR3nt: TGTGCCAGCAGTCCGAGCAGGGCAGCCGGGGAGCTGTTTTTT; CDR3aa: CASSPSRAAGELFF
abundance: NA; d_gene: NA; v_gene: TRBV5-1; j_gene: TRBJ2-3; len: 13; CDR3nt: TGCGCCAGCGGGGACACAAACACAGATACGCAGTATTTT; CDR3aa: CASGDTNTDTQYF
abundance: NA; d_gene: NA; v_gene: TRBV30; j_gene: TRBJ1-4; len: 14; CDR3nt: TGTGCCTGGAGACCCCCAACGAGGTGGGAAAAACTGTTTTTT; CDR3aa: CAWRPPTRWEKLFF
abundance: NA; d_gene: NA; v_gene: TRBV19; j_gene: TRBJ1-2; len: 13; CDR3nt: TGTGCCAGTAGTCCCTCCGGGGGCTATGGCTACACCTTC; CDR3aa: CASSPSGGYGYTF
abundance: once; d_gene: NA; v_gene: TRBV7-9; j_gene: TRBJ1-6; len: 14; CDR3nt: TGTGCCAGCAGCTTTTTGTCTGCGAATTCACCCCTCCACTTT; CDR3aa: CASSFLSANSPLHF
abundance: NA; d_gene: TRBD1; v_gene: TRBV5-1; j_gene: TRBJ1-4; len: 18; CDR3nt: TGCGCCAGCAGCTTGGGACAGGGGGCGGGTATGGCTAATGAAAAACTGTTTTTT; CDR3aa: CASSLGQGAGMANEKLFF
abundance: NA; d_gene: TRBD1; v_gene: TRBV3-1/TRBV3-2; j_gene: TRBJ1-3; len: 14; CDR3nt: TGTGCCAGCGCCAGGGGGCGATTCGGAAACACCATATATTTT; CDR3aa: CASARGRFGNTIYF
abundance: NA; d_gene: NA; v_gene: TRBV4-1; j_gene: TRBJ2-1; len: 16; CDR3nt: TGCGCCAGCAGCCAGCCCGAGACTACCTCCTACAATGAGCAGTTCTTC; CDR3aa: CASSQPETTSYNEQFF
abundance: NA; d_gene: TRBD2; v_gene: TRBV20-1; j_gene: TRBJ2-7; len: 13; CDR3nt: TGCAGTGCTAGTGGGGGGGTGAGCTACGAGCAGTACTTC; CDR3aa: CSASGGVSYEQYF
abundance: NA; d_gene: TRBD2; v_gene: TRBV11-3; j_gene: TRBJ2-1; len: 15; CDR3nt: TGTGCCAGCAGCTTAGACAGCGGGGGGGCCAATGAGCAGTTCTTC; CDR3aa: CASSLDSGGANEQFF
abundance: NA; d_gene: TRBD1; v_gene: TRBV24-1; j_gene: TRBJ1-5; len: 15; CDR3nt: TGTGCCACCAGTGATGGACAGGGCCCCAATCAGCCCCAGCATTTT; CDR3aa: CATSDGQGPNQPQHF
abundance: NA; d_gene: NA; v_gene: TRBV11-2; j_gene: TRBJ1-6; len: 17; CDR3nt: TGTGCCAGCAGCTTAGTTTCCCCAGGGGATTTAGCTTCACCCCTCCACTTT; CDR3aa: CASSLVSPGDLASPLHF
abundance: once; d_gene: NA; v_gene: TRBV4-1; j_gene: TRBJ1-1; len: 13; CDR3nt: TGCGCCAGCAGTTTCGACAGTAACACTGAAGCTTTCTTT; CDR3aa: CASSFDSNTEAFF
abundance: NA; d_gene: NA; v_gene: TRBV30; j_gene: TRBJ1-4; len: 12; CDR3nt: TGTGCCTGGAGCGGACAAAGGGAAAAACTGTTTTTT; CDR3aa: CAWSGQREKLFF
abundance: NA; d_gene: NA; v_gene: TRBV6-2/TRBV6-3; j_gene: TRBJ1-1; len: 16; CDR3nt: TGTGCCAGCAGTTACTCAGCCCTTAGCTGGGCAGGGTGGGCTTTCTTT; CDR3aa: CASSYSALSWAGWAFF
abundance: NA; d_gene: NA; v_gene: TRBV19; j_gene: TRBJ2-2; len: 16; CDR3nt: TGTGCCAGTAGTGCTCGCCTAGCGCCGAACACCGGGGAGCTGTTTTTT; CDR3aa: CASSARLAPNTGELFF
abundance: NA; d_gene: NA; v_gene: TRBV6-4; j_gene: TRBJ2-1; len: 15; CDR3nt: TGTGCCAGCAGTGACTCGACGGCAGGAGGAAATGAGCAGTTCTTC; CDR3aa: CASSDSTAGGNEQFF
abundance: once; d_gene: TRBD2; v_gene: TRBV30; j_gene: TRBJ2-3; len: 15; CDR3nt: TGTGCCTGGAGTGTAACCGGGGGGAGCACAGATACGCAGTATTTT; CDR3aa: CAWSVTGGSTDTQYF
abundance: NA; d_gene: NA; v_gene: TRBV5-1; j_gene: TRBJ1-5; len: 14; CDR3nt: TGCGCCAGCAGCGGAGGAGGGGAGGACCAGCCCCAGCATTTT; CDR3aa: CASSGGGEDQPQHF
abundance: NA; d_gene: NA; v_gene: TRBV19; j_gene: TRBJ1-1; len: 16; CDR3nt: TGTGCCAGTAGTAGGGGGGAGAGGGCGACGGACACTGAAGCTTTCTTT; CDR3aa: CASSRGERATDTEAFF
abundance: NA; d_gene: NA; v_gene: TRBV9; j_gene: TRBJ1-5; len: 16; CDR3nt: TGTGCCAGCAGCGTAAACAGGGCCATTCACAATCAGCCCCAGCATTTT; CDR3aa: CASSVNRAIHNQPQHF
abundance: NA; d_gene: NA; v_gene: TRBV12-3/TRBV12-4; j_gene: TRBJ1-2; len: 13; CDR3nt: TGTGCCAGCAGTTTTGGAGGGGCCTATGGCTACACCTTC; CDR3aa: CASSFGGAYGYTF
abundance: NA; d_gene: NA; v_gene: TRBV3-1/TRBV3-2; j_gene: TRBJ2-7; len: 15; CDR3nt: TGTGCCAGCAGCCATTCAGACAGGCCCCCCTACGAGCAGTACTTC; CDR3aa: CASSHSDRPPYEQYF
abundance: NA; d_gene: NA; v_gene: TRBV6-1; j_gene: TRBJ1-6; len: 13; CDR3nt: TGTGCCAGCAGTGAACCCGGGTACTCACCCCTCCACTTT; CDR3aa: CASSEPGYSPLHF
abundance: NA; d_gene: NA; v_gene: TRBV7-9; j_gene: TRBJ1-1; len: 14; CDR3nt: TGTGCCAGCAGCTTAGCAGGCCCGACAGACGAAGCTTTCTTT; CDR3aa: CASSLAGPTDEAFF
abundance: NA; d_gene: NA; v_gene: TRBV12-3/TRBV12-4; j_gene: TRBJ2-7; len: 13; CDR3nt: TGTGCCAGCAGCCGACAGGCTCGGCAGGAGCAGTACTTC; CDR3aa: CASSRQARQEQYF
abundance: NA; d_gene: NA; v_gene: TRBV30; j_gene: TRBJ1-6; len: 15; CDR3nt: TGTGCCTGGAACGGCCGGTACGGGTTCTCTTCACCCCTCCACTTT; CDR3aa: CAWNGRYGFSSPLHF
abundance: NA; d_gene: NA; v_gene: TRBV9; j_gene: TRBJ1-1; len: 15; CDR3nt: TGTGCCAGCAGCGTAGAGGAGGGGATTGGTACTGAAGCTTTCTTT; CDR3aa: CASSVEEGIGTEAFF
abundance: NA; d_gene: TRBD1; v_gene: TRBV11-3; j_gene: TRBJ2-2; len: 17; CDR3nt: TGTGCCAGCAGCTTAGATTCCGGACAGGGCAGCACCGGGGAGCTGTTTTTT; CDR3aa: CASSLDSGQGSTGELFF
abundance: NA; d_gene: NA; v_gene: TRBV7-9; j_gene: TRBJ1-5; len: 15; CDR3nt: TGTGCCAGCAGCTTAGGGACAGTTAGCAATCAGCCCCAGCATTTT; CDR3aa: CASSLGTVSNQPQHF
abundance: NA; d_gene: NA; v_gene: TRBV4-1; j_gene: TRBJ1-5; len: 17; CDR3nt: TGCGCCAGCAGCCAGACCGAGGGTCCTTGGAGCAATCAGCCCCAGCATTTT; CDR3aa: CASSQTEGPWSNQPQHF
abundance: once; d_gene: NA; v_gene: TRBV3-1/TRBV3-2; j_gene: TRBJ2-7; len: 14; CDR3nt: TGTGCCAGCAGCCTCAGGGGCCAGCCCTACGAGCAGTACTTC; CDR3aa: CASSLRGQPYEQYF
abundance: NA; d_gene: TRBD1; v_gene: TRBV27; j_gene: TRBJ1-1; len: 13; CDR3nt: TGTGCCAGCAGTTTGAGACAGGGGAGGTTGGCTTTCTTT; CDR3aa: CASSLRQGRLAFF
abundance: NA; d_gene: TRBD1; v_gene: TRBV14; j_gene: TRBJ1-6; len: 13; CDR3nt: TGTGCCAGCAGCCTCACAGGGGACTCACCCCTCCACTTT; CDR3aa: CASSLTGDSPLHF
abundance: NA; d_gene: TRBD1; v_gene: TRBV9; j_gene: TRBJ2-3; len: 15; CDR3nt: TGTGCCAGCAGCGTAGGAGGACAGGGCACAGATACGCAGTATTTT; CDR3aa: CASSVGGQGTDTQYF
abundance: NA; d_gene: NA; v_gene: TRBV3-1/TRBV3-2; j_gene: TRBJ1-1; len: 14; CDR3nt: TGTGCCAGCAGCCAGGGCAGGTCGGGGACTGAAGCTTTCTTT; CDR3aa: CASSQGRSGTEAFF
abundance: NA; d_gene: NA; v_gene: TRBV5-4; j_gene: TRBJ2-2; len: 15; CDR3nt: TGTGCCAGCAGCGCGCAGGGAGGGGGGACCGGGGAGCTGTTTTTT; CDR3aa: CASSAQGGGTGELFF
abundance: NA; d_gene: NA; v_gene: TRBV27; j_gene: TRBJ1-4; len: 14; CDR3nt: TGTGCCAGCAGTTCGCCGGTTAACGCGGAAAAACTGTTTTTT; CDR3aa: CASSSPVNAEKLFF
abundance: NA; d_gene: TRBD1; v_gene: TRBV5-1; j_gene: TRBJ1-2; len: 15; CDR3nt: TGCGCCAGCAGCCTTAGGGGGACAGGCGGAGATGGCTACACCTTC; CDR3aa: CASSLRGTGGDGYTF
abundance: NA; d_gene: TRBD2; v_gene: TRBV10-3; j_gene: TRBJ2-5; len: 17; CDR3nt: TGTGCCATCAGTGAGTCCCCCGGGCGGGGGGGCCGAGAGACCCAGTACTTC; CDR3aa: CAISESPGRGGRETQYF
abundance: NA; d_gene: NA; v_gene: TRBV9; j_gene: TRBJ1-5; len: 15; CDR3nt: TGTGCCAGCAGCCGAGAGTTAGGTACAGGGCAGCCCCAGCATTTT; CDR3aa: CASSRELGTGQPQHF
abundance: NA; d_gene: NA; v_gene: TRBV3-1/TRBV3-2; j_gene: TRBJ2-5; len: 16; CDR3nt: TGTGCCAGCAGCCCCCATCTCCTAGCGACCCAAGAGACCCAGTACTTC; CDR3aa: CASSPHLLATQETQYF